This passage covers 18 T cell receptor beta chains from one sample sequenced in a study of vaccination and CD4 T cells after COVID-19 (dated by TCRdb to about 2022). Libraries were prepared through PCR. Sequencing took place on an Illumina iSeq 100. At the Johns Hopkins FTIC core, DNA from the cultured CD4+ T cells underwent TCR sequencing with the Oncomine TCR Beta short-read assay. TCRdb reprocessing: public reads trimmed at Q25 with fastp, clones called with MiXCR, in-frame beta chains kept. Entries that share a CDR3 protein sequence are merged under the most common genes and DNA. Within this sample are some 16,000 distinct CDR3 sequences, with around 70% of them counted one time only. Of the sample, about 16% falls within the top ten clones. These receptors' targets are unknown. Interpreted using the paper, the treatment or condition label stands for: approximately nine-day PBMC culture with coronavirus spike peptide pools or control peptides (ViraFEST assay).

Sample: CD4+ T cells from blood, cultured in vitro. These TCRs come from a human donor who had recovered from COVID-19.

The chain recombines TRBV6-2 or TRBV6-3 with TRBJ2-3, with TRBD2 matching 13 bases. This CDR3 spans 20 amino acids. Germline V CDR1 and CDR2: MNHEY, SVGEGT. Trimming removed 5 bases from V and 2 bases from J; junction bases left unmatched: 16. DNA of the CDR3: TGTGCCAGCAGTCCATGGACTAGCGGGAGTCCGATGACTTTCACAGATACGCAGTATTTT. Protein sequence: CASSPWTSGSPMTFTDTQYF.

This clonotype was counted between two and nine times. The chain links TRBV20-1 to TRBJ2-2, with TRBD1 identical over 7 bases. The CDR3 has 15 residues. After removal of 2 bases from V and 1 base from J, the junction contained 4 bases not matched to a gene. Germline V lookup: CDR1 DFQATT, CDR2 SNEGSKA (reference sequence). The CDR3 region is CSARWGQRNTGELFF. In DNA form, the CDR3 reads TGCAGTGCTAGATGGGGACAGAGGAACACCGGGGAGCTGTTTTTT.

The rearrangement uses TRBV28 and TRBJ2-7; 8 bases align to TRBD1. There are 14 residues in the CDR3. Germline-derived CDR1 and CDR2 are MDHEN and SYDVKM. V dropped 6 bases and J dropped 3; count of bases not matched to a gene: 7. CDR3 bases: TGTGCCAGCAGCAGCCGGGACAGGAACTACGAGCAGTACTTC. The encoded protein is CASSSRDRNYEQYF.

This clonotype was seen a handful of times. The chain links TRBV7-2 to TRBJ2-3; 10 nucleotides line up with TRBD1. CDR3 length: 15 amino acids. Germline V gene lookup returns CDR1 SGHTA and CDR2 FQGNSA. V dropped 5 bases and J dropped 4; count of bases not matched to a gene: 6. CDR3 amino acids: CASSPRDRGADTQYF. The CDR3 DNA sequence: TGTGCCAGCAGCCCCCGGGACAGGGGCGCAGATACGCAGTATTTT.

This chain uses TRBV5-4 with TRBJ1-1; the D gene is possibly TRBD1 (5 bases). The ends were cut back, 4 bases at V and 4 bases at J, with 11 bases in the middle. Germline CDR1 and CDR2: SGHNT and YYREEE (reference sequence). The CDR3 contains 13 residues. Here the CDR3 DNA reads TGTGCCAGCAGCCCCGCGGGGGTCACTGAAGCTTTCTTT. Translating it yields CASSPAGVTEAFF. Full variable domain (rest looked up from reference TRBV5-4 and TRBJ1-1): ETGVTQSPTHLIKTRGQQVTLRCSSQSGHNTVSWYQQALGQGPQFIFQYYREEENGRGNFPPRFSGLQFPNYSSELNVNALELDDSALYLCASSPAGVTEAFFGQGTRLTVV.

The J gene is TRBJ1-5, the V gene TRBV30; D unclear. Trimming took 0 bases from V and 1 from J, leaving 16 bases between them. Germline V gene data show CDR1 as GTSNPN and CDR2 as SVGIG (reference sequence). The CDR3 extends over 17 amino acids. The CDR3 DNA sequence: TGTGCCTGGAGTGTGTCAGGTATGTTCAAGAGCAATCAGCCCCAGCATTTT. Protein: CAWSVSGMFKSNQPQHF.

In DNA, the CDR3 is TGTGCGACCAATATGGGCGGAAAGCCCCAGCATTTT. Translated: CATNMGGKPQHF. V usage is TRBV28 and J usage is TRBJ1-5, with D unresolved. Germline CDR1 is MDHEN and CDR2 is SYDVKM. The CDR3 contains 12 residues. Using reference TRBV28 and TRBJ1-5 for the parts outside the CDR3, the full variable domain is DVKVTQSSRYLVKRTGEKVFLECVQDMDHENMFWYRQDPGLGLRLIYFSYDVKMKEKGDIPEGYSVSREKKERFSLILESASTNQTSMYLCATNMGGKPQHFGDGTRLSIL.

With respect to this clonotype: Its ends do not fully match the called genes, so a read error is possible. This chain links TRBV20-1 with TRBJ2-1; D assignment may be TRBD1 or TRBD2 (5 bases each). Germline loops: CDR1 DFQATT, CDR2 SNEGSKA (reference sequence). CDR3 length: 16 residues. In DNA form, the CDR3 reads TGCAGTGCTAGTGGCCCCGAATGGGGGTCCTCCAATGAGCAGTTCTTC. It encodes CSASGPEWGSSNEQFF.

This clonotype was seen more than once but under ten times. V usage is TRBV6-1 and J usage is TRBJ1-1; D may be TRBD1 (5 bases). Germline V lookup: CDR1 MNHNS, CDR2 SASEGT. The ends were cut back, 5 bases at V and 1 base at J, with 14 bases in the middle. This CDR3 is 15 amino acids long. The chain's CDR3 is CASSRVQDANTEAFF. The CDR3 DNA reads as TGTGCCAGCAGTAGGGTACAGGACGCGAACACTGAAGCTTTCTTT.

V usage is TRBV6-1 and J usage is TRBJ2-5, with D possibly matching TRBD2 (6 bases). The CDR3 extends over 12 amino acids. Germline CDR1 MNHNS, CDR2 SASEGT. V shed 8 bases and J shed 5 bases, with 12 bases lying between them. The CDR3 sequence: CASSAGRETQYF. In DNA, the CDR3 is TGTGCCAGCTCAGCGGGTCGGGAGACCCAGTACTTC.

The chain is built from TRBV6-1 and TRBJ1-2; TRBD1 aligns across 9 bases. V was pared by 7 bases and J by 9 bases, with 6 bases of the junction left unmatched. Germline V gene data show CDR1 as MNHNS and CDR2 as SASEGT. The CDR3 contains 12 residues. The CDR3 nucleotides read TGTGCCAGCATTTGGGACAGGGTGAGCTACACCTTC. Protein: CASIWDRVSYTF.

This clonotype was counted only a few times. The rearrangement links TRBV5-4 to TRBJ1-2, with D possibly TRBD1 on 6 matching bases. Trimming removed 3 bases from V and 0 bases from J, with 15 bases in between. Germline-derived CDR1 and CDR2 are SGHNT and YYREEE (reference sequence). This CDR3 is 16 amino acids long. This CDR3 reads CASSSYTGSANYGYTF. DNA of the CDR3: TGTGCCAGCAGCTCCTATACAGGGTCTGCTAACTATGGCTACACCTTC.

This sequence joins TRBV6-1 and TRBJ1-2; D call uncertain. Trimming shortened V by 4 bases and J by 3 bases, and 12 bases separated the two germline ends. Germline V gene sequence: CDR1 MNHNS, CDR2 SASEGT. The CDR3 has 14 residues. The CDR3 region is CASSGGRRDYGYTF. CDR3 DNA: TGTGCCAGCAGTGGGGGTCGCCGTGACTATGGCTACACCTTC.

CDR3 in amino acids: CASSRSGSSETQYF. In DNA, the CDR3 is TGTGCCAGCAGCCGATCAGGGTCTTCGGAGACCCAGTACTTC. The rearrangement joins TRBV25-1 to TRBJ2-5, with a tentative D call TRBD1 (5 bases). The CDR3 has 14 residues. With 6 bases removed from V and 5 bases from J, the gap between germline ends came to 16 bases. In germline, CDR1 is MGHDK, CDR2 SYGVNS.

The rearrangement links TRBV7-8 to TRBJ2-7, with 8 positions matching TRBD2. Trimming removed 0 bases from V and 6 bases from J; junction bases left unmatched: 4. CDR1 and CDR2 (germline): SGHVS, FQNEAQ. The CDR3 is 14 amino acids. CDR3 sequence: CASSLAGLGSEQYF. The CDR3 region has the DNA TGTGCCAGCAGCTTAGCGGGACTAGGGAGCGAGCAGTACTTC.

In this sample, this clonotype turned up a few times. The chain combines TRBV15 with TRBJ1-2; no reliable D call. Between the trimmed V and J ends, which lost 0 bases and 8 bases, there was a span of 7 bases. This CDR3 contains 12 residues. Germline V gives CDR1 LNHNV, CDR2 YYDKDF (reference sequence). CDR3 sequence: CATSRDSRGYTF. For the CDR3, the DNA is TGTGCCACCAGCAGAGATTCGCGGGGCTACACCTTC.

The genes are TRBV7-8 and TRBJ2-3; TRBD1 matches 7 bases. Unmatched junction bases numbered 8, after V lost 7 bases and J lost 4 bases. CDR3 length: 14 amino acids. The germline CDR1 and CDR2 sequences are SGHVS and FQNEAQ. For the CDR3, the DNA is TGTGCCAGCACAATACAGGGGCGCGCAGATACGCAGTATTTT. Residues: CASTIQGRADTQYF.

The V and J genes are TRBV20-1 and TRBJ1-2; 9 bases match TRBD1. Germline values: CDR1 DFQATT, CDR2 SNEGSKA (reference sequence). The CDR3 length is 10 residues. The CDR3 region is CRTGGGGYTF. The CDR3 DNA follows: TGCAGGACAGGGGGGGGCGGCTACACCTTC.